The 32 T cell receptor beta chains below all came from one sample that was sequenced in a study of tumor and adjacent non-tumor tissue in lung cancer. The template was RNA from unsorted bulk tissue. This non-tumor lung sample came from over 3 cm beyond the tumor edge. TCRbeta libraries were built with three rounds of nested PCR, modified from ARM-PCR. TCRdb reprocessed the multiplex PCR reads via MiXCR and lists one record per CDR3 protein. The sample records 85,000 or so distinct CDR3 sequences, more than 75% being singletons. The sample was distant non-tumor lung tissue. Receptors were obtained from a woman in her fifties or sixties with non-small cell lung cancer.

To note about this clonotype: A much larger clone lies one base from this, so it may be a read error. The chain employs TRBV12-3 or TRBV12-4 and TRBJ2-3, with 7 nucleotides matching TRBD1. The CDR3 loop spans 14 amino acids. The CDR3 loop is CASSIRQGPDMQYF. CDR3 coding DNA: TGTGCCAGCAGTATCAGACAGGGTCCAGATATGCAGTATTTT.

In its sample, this clonotype was seen once. The conserved phenylalanine or tryptophan is not found at the CDR3 terminus, so this likely reflects a read error. The limits of the CDR3 on the DNA are not certain, so only TCRdb's listed CDR3 is given. The chain is built from TRBV29-1 and TRBJ2-5; TRBD2, the table's D call, was not compared with the DNA. CDR1 is SQVTM, CDR2 ANQGSEA, per germline. The CDR3 sequence runs 14 residues, both termini included. The CDR3 region is CSVEDGSSEETQNS.

The CDR3 coding sequence is TGTGCCAGCAGTTACTCGTGGGGAACGGTAGGGGGCACAGATACGCAGTATTTT. Its translation is CASSYSWGTVGGTDTQYF. The rearrangement links TRBV6-5 to TRBJ2-3; D possibly corresponds to TRBD1 (5 bases). Germline-derived CDR1 and CDR2 are MNHEY and SVGAGI. The V and J ends lost 0 bases and 1 base respectively, with 17 bases between them. The length of the CDR3 is 18 residues.

To note about this clonotype: This likely comes from a read error, as the CDR3 has no conserved phenylalanine or tryptophan at its end. The DNA is omitted, as the CDR3 cannot be located on it reliably, and the CDR3 follows TCRdb's listing. V usage is TRBV12-3 or TRBV12-4 and J usage is TRBJ2-5; TRBD1, the D gene given by the table, was not confirmed from the DNA. The CDR3 is 12 amino acids in total, end residues counted. The chain's CDR3 is CASSWGRETQHS.

This sequence joins TRBV11-1 and TRBJ2-7; D unclear. Germline-derived CDR1 and CDR2 are SGHAT and FQDESV (reference sequence). The CDR3 covers 13 residues. V was clipped by 0 bases and J by 4 bases, with 7 bases between them. CDR3 region: CASSLATTYEQYF. The DNA for the CDR3 is TGTGCCAGCAGCTTAGCGACAACGTACGAGCAGTACTTC.

Many counts were recorded for this clonotype. The V gene is TRBV14, the J gene TRBJ2-3, with D perhaps matching TRBD2 (7 bases). The CDR3 consists of 23 residues. Trimming left V 0 bases short and J 1 base short, with 32 bases between. Germline CDR1 reads SGHDN; CDR2 reads FVKESK. CDR3 coding DNA: TGTGCCAGCAGCCAAGATCGACGCGGTCTGAAGTTCGGGGGAGGGGGAGGCACAGATACGCAGTATTTT. Protein product: CASSQDRRGLKFGGGGGTDTQYF.

The chain recombines TRBV29-1 with TRBJ2-5, with D perhaps assigned TRBD1 or TRBD2 (6 bases each). V was clipped by 8 bases and J by 5 bases, with 24 bases between them. Germline V gene data show CDR1 as SQVTM and CDR2 as ANQGSEA. This CDR3 is 15 amino acids long. Here the CDR3 reads CSIGQGTSLGETQYF. The CDR3 nucleotides read TGCAGCATTGGCCAGGGGACTTCACTGGGGGAGACCCAGTACTTC.

On this clonotype: The CDR3 carries no conserved terminal phenylalanine or tryptophan, so it likely arises from a read error. The limits of the CDR3 on the DNA are not certain, so only TCRdb's listed CDR3 is given. The chain has TRBV12-3 or TRBV12-4 and TRBJ2-4; the table assigns TRBD2, which was not confirmed against the DNA. The CDR3 extends over 15 residues, inclusive of both ends. CDR3 loop: CASSFWREGRDIRYI.

About this clonotype itself: An end of the junction differs from the germline gene, which may be a read error. J is TRBJ2-6 and V is TRBV6-1; TRBD2 might be the D (6 bases). This CDR3 is built from 15 residues. The germline gives CDR1 MNHNS, CDR2 SASEGT. The CDR3 spells CASGGITSGAKVLTF. For the CDR3, the DNA is TGTGCCAGCGGGGGGATCACGTCTGGGGCCAAGGTCCTGACTTTC.

This clonotype was seen only a few times. The chain recombines TRBV5-1 with TRBJ2-2; TRBD1 matches at 7 bases. Germline V CDR1 and CDR2: SGHRS, YFSETQ. This CDR3 is built from 13 residues. With V trimmed by 2 bases and J by 9 bases, 4 bases remained unmatched. In DNA form, the CDR3 reads TGCGCCAGCAGCTTAACAGGGGACCGGGAGCTGTTTTTT. Translation gives CASSLTGDRELFF.

This clonotype showed up many times. The chain joins TRBV20-1 to TRBJ2-2; 11 positions match TRBD2. Trimming cost V 4 bases and J 7 bases; bases outside gene matches: 5. The CDR3 is 14 amino acids. CDR1 is DFQATT, CDR2 SNEGSKA, per germline (reference sequence). CDR3 protein: CSAKTSGSFGELFF. CDR3 DNA: TGCAGTGCTAAAACTAGCGGGAGCTTCGGGGAGCTGTTTTTT.

Turning to this clonotype: Possible read error: a much larger clone is one base away. This chain joins TRBV11-2 and TRBJ2-7, with TRBD1 as a possible D gene (5 bases). The CDR3 covers 12 residues. Germline assignment: CDR1 SGHAT and CDR2 FQNNGV. The CDR3 nucleotides are TGTGTCAGTTCGGCAGGGTCCCACGAGCAGTACTTC. As protein: CVSSAGSHEQYF. Based on the CDR3 plus reference TRBV11-2 and TRBJ2-7, the full variable domain is EAGVAQSPRYKIIEKRQSVAFWCNPISGHATLYWYQQILGQGPKLLIQFQNNGVVDDSQLPKDRFSAERLKGVDSTLKIQPAKLEDSAVYLCVSSAGSHEQYFGPGTRLTVT.

With respect to this clonotype: The junction does not match germline at one end; this may be a read error. The rearrangement links TRBV10-1 to TRBJ2-7, with D perhaps matching TRBD1 or TRBD2 (5 bases each). The germline V gene encodes CDR1 WNHNN and CDR2 SYGVQD (reference sequence). The CDR3 sequence is 16 residues long. The CDR3 sequence is CTSSETRGESAYEQYF. The CDR3 region has the DNA TGCACCAGCAGTGAGACCCGAGGGGAATCCGCCTACGAGCAGTACTTC.

The J gene is TRBJ2-2, the V gene TRBV6-5, with 11 bases aligning to TRBD2. The trim removed 5 bases at V and 14 bases at J, leaving 19 bases unmatched. Germline V lookup: CDR1 MNHEY, CDR2 SVGAGI. The CDR3 loop spans 17 amino acids. The CDR3 loop is CASSRLLLAGVPGDLFF. In nucleotides, the CDR3 is TGTGCCAGCAGTCGGTTGTTACTAGCGGGAGTCCCCGGTGACCTGTTTTTT.

This chain's CDR3 is CASTARGLAGTGVLFF. The CDR3 region has the DNA TGTGCCAGTACCGCTCGAGGACTAGCGGGCACCGGGGTACTGTTTTTT. V gene TRBV28 combines with J gene TRBJ2-2, with 11 bases lining up with TRBD2. The CDR3 runs 16 residues. V shed 9 bases, J shed 14 bases, and the junction held 20 bases outside the gene matches. CDR1 and CDR2 from the germline V gene are MDHEN and SYDVKM.

The chain combines TRBV4-2 with TRBJ2-7; D ambiguous. Germline V gene data show CDR1 as LGHNA and CDR2 as YNFKEQ. Trimming removed 9 bases from V and 5 bases from J, with 14 bases in between. The CDR3 is made up of 12 amino acids. The CDR3 region is CASNQQDHEQYF. CDR3 coding DNA: TGTGCCAGTAACCAACAAGACCACGAGCAGTACTTC.

This clonotype counts as large. The genes are TRBV11-2 and TRBJ2-7, with unresolved D. Trimming took off 2 bases at V and 0 bases at J, with 8 bases between the two ends. Germline V gene sequence: CDR1 SGHAT, CDR2 FQNNGV. The CDR3 spans 14 residues. This CDR3 is CASSLTDNSYEQYF. The DNA for the CDR3 is TGTGCCAGCAGCTTAACCGATAACTCCTACGAGCAGTACTTC.

As regards this clonotype: An end of the junction does not agree with germline; a read error may underlie this. V and J are TRBV5-1 and TRBJ2-7; D could derive from TRBD1 or TRBD2 (5 bases each). This CDR3 has 17 amino acids. Germline-derived CDR1 and CDR2 are SGHRS and YFSETQ. This CDR3 reads CASSPLRLGVRDYEQYF. CDR3 nucleotides: TGTGCCAGCAGCCCGCTTCGACTGGGGGTTCGGGACTACGAGCAGTACTTC.

In this sample, this clonotype turned up many times. The chain joins TRBV29-1 to TRBJ2-2; D assignment may be TRBD1 or TRBD2 (5 bases each). Trimming removed 7 bases from V and 0 bases from J, with 12 bases in between. The CDR3 is 14 residues long. Germline V gene lookup returns CDR1 SQVTM and CDR2 ANQGSEA. The CDR3 region is CSALGPANTGELFF. CDR3 nucleotide sequence: TGCAGCGCATTGGGACCTGCGAACACCGGGGAGCTGTTTTTT.

This clonotype was observed at least ten times. The V and J genes are TRBV20-1 and TRBJ2-1, with 12 bases fitting TRBD1. The germline V gene encodes CDR1 DFQATT and CDR2 SNEGSKA (reference sequence). The CDR3 is 17 amino acids. Germline trimming cut 2 bases from V and 2 bases from J; bases unmatched to any gene: 7. This chain's CDR3 is CSARWGQGANPYNEQFF. The CDR3 DNA reads as TGCAGTGCTAGATGGGGACAGGGGGCAAACCCCTACAATGAGCAGTTCTTC.

Note on this clonotype: Its ends do not fully match the called genes, so a read error is possible. The chain employs TRBV5-5 and TRBJ2-3, with a tentative D call TRBD1 (6 bases). The CDR3 runs 15 residues. Germline assignment: CDR1 SGHKS and CDR2 YYEKEE (reference sequence). This CDR3 reads CASSSGQSRTDTQYF. The CDR3 DNA reads TGCGCCAGCAGCTCCGGACAGAGTAGAACAGATACGCAGTATTTT.

This chain joins TRBV12-3 or TRBV12-4 and TRBJ2-3; D is perhaps TRBD2 (5 bases). The CDR3 sequence is 15 residues long. Trimming pared 5 bases from V and 7 bases from J, leaving 19 bases between. CDR3 bases: TGTGCCAGCAGTGAGAGGGTGGAGGAAACATATACGCAGTATTTT. Its translation: CASSERVEETYTQYF.

The chain uses TRBV12-3 or TRBV12-4 and TRBJ2-2; maybe TRBD2 (6 bases). The CDR3 is made up of 15 amino acids. Trimming left V 2 bases short and J 13 bases short, with 20 bases between. Written as DNA, the CDR3 is TGTGCCAGCAGTTTAAGGGCGGGGTACACCGGGTGGCTGTTTTTT. Translated, it gives CASSLRAGYTGWLFF.

V usage is TRBV12-3 or TRBV12-4 and J usage is TRBJ1-2, with D unclear. The CDR3 is 13 residues long. Written as DNA, the CDR3 is TGTGCGAGCCTGCCTATGAGCCTCTATGGCTACACCTTC. It is translated as CASLPMSLYGYTF.

Regarding this clonotype: Possible read error: a much larger clone is one base away. The CDR3 ends on some other residue instead of the conserved phenylalanine or tryptophan, so this is likely a read error. V is TRBV20-1 and J is TRBJ2-4; TRBD2 aligns across 7 bases. V gave up 3 bases and J gave up 0 bases; unmatched junction bases: 8. The CDR3 contains 16 residues. Germline CDR1 and CDR2: DFQATT and SNEGSKA (reference sequence). CDR3 DNA sequence: TGCAGTGCTAGTTTGGGGCGGGGGTTAGCCAAAAACATTCAGTACTCC. Its protein product is CSASLGRGLAKNIQYS.

As regards this clonotype: Because it lacks the conserved phenylalanine or tryptophan at the end, this CDR3 is likely a read error. The rearrangement uses TRBV6-1 and TRBJ2-5, with D uncertain. CDR1 and CDR2 from the germline V gene are MNHNS and SASEGT. This CDR3 has 12 amino acids. The CDR3 region has the DNA TGTGTCAACAGTATAGCAGAAGAGACCCAGTACCTC. As protein: CVNSIAEETQYL.

The table lists this clonotype with a count of one. V is TRBV6-6 and J is TRBJ2-3, with 9 nucleotides matching TRBD2. J lost 5 bases, V lost 5 bases, and 5 bases had no gene match. The CDR3 is 14 residues long. Germline V gene lookup returns CDR1 MNHNY and CDR2 SVGAGI (reference sequence). The CDR3 DNA follows: TGTGCCAGCAGTCGGACTAGCGTGAGAGATACGCAGTATTTT. As protein: CASSRTSVRDTQYF.

The genes are TRBV28 and TRBJ2-2; 11 bases map to TRBD1. The CDR3 covers 15 residues. Germline loops: CDR1 MDHEN, CDR2 SYDVKM. CDR3 bases: TGTGTCGGACAGGGGGCTAGGGTAAACACCGGGGAGCTGTTTTTT. Amino acid sequence: CVGQGARVNTGELFF. The full variable domain, rest sourced from reference TRBV28 and TRBJ2-2, is DVKVTQSSRYLVKRTGEKVFLECVQDMDHENMFWYRQDPGLGLRLIYFSYDVKMKEKGDIPEGYSVSREKKERFSLILESASTNQTSMYLCVGQGARVNTGELFFGEGSRLTVL.

In DNA form, the CDR3 reads TGCAGTGCTAGAGATTTCGTGGTAGCGGCTAGCTCCTACGAGCAGTACTTC. Translating gives CSARDFVVAASSYEQYF. The rearrangement uses TRBV20-1 and TRBJ2-7, with D possibly being TRBD2 (6 bases). This CDR3 contains 17 residues. In germline, CDR1 is DFQATT, CDR2 SNEGSKA (reference sequence). Trimming removed 0 bases at V and 0 bases at J, with 18 bases between.

CDR3 in amino acids: CSVDVPTQYF. The CDR3 nucleotides read TGCAGCGTTGATGTCCCTACTCAGTATTTT. The rearrangement joins TRBV29-1 to TRBJ2-3; D not certain. CDR1 is SQVTM and CDR2 is ANQGSEA in the germline V gene. The CDR3 has 10 amino acids. Trimming left V 3 bases short and J 12 bases short, with 10 bases between.

This clonotype was picked up one time. The junction and the germline gene differ at one end; a read error may be behind it. The CDR3 DNA reads as TGCGCCAGTAGCCGCCGGACTAGCGTAGATCTGGAGCTGTTTTTT. Translated, it gives CASSRRTSVDLELFF. V usage is TRBV4-1 and J usage is TRBJ2-2; 9 nucleotides align to TRBD2. CDR3 length equals 15 residues. In germline, CDR1 is MGHRA, CDR2 YSYEKL.

On this clonotype itself: As the CDR3 is not closed by the conserved phenylalanine or tryptophan, this likely results from a read error. The chain uses TRBV6-6 and TRBJ2-7, with D possibly matching TRBD1 (6 bases). The V end was cut by 6 bases, the J end by 2 bases, with 14 bases between. Germline CDR1 reads MNHNY; CDR2 reads SVGAGI (reference sequence). The CDR3 sequence is 14 residues long. The CDR3, as DNA: TGTGCCAGCAGCAACCGGGACAACACCTACGAGCAGTACCTC. Translation: CASSNRDNTYEQYL.